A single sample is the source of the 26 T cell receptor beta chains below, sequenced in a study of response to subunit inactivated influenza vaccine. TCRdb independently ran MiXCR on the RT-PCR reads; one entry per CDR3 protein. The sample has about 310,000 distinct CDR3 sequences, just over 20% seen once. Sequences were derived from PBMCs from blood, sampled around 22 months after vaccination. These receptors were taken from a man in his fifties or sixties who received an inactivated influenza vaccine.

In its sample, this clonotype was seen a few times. Here the CDR3 reads CAWNQVTSSGNTIYF. CDR3 coding DNA: TGTGCCTGGAACCAGGTCACGAGCTCTGGAAACACCATATATTTT. The genes are TRBV30 and TRBJ1-3, with D unresolved. V shed 4 bases and J shed 0 bases, with 13 bases lying between them. The germline CDR1 and CDR2 sequences are GTSNPN and SVGIG (reference sequence). This CDR3 is 15 amino acids long. Combining the CDR3 with reference TRBV30 and TRBJ1-3 gives the whole variable domain SQTIHQWPATLVQPVGSPLSLECTVEGTSNPNLYWYRQAAGRGLQLLFYSVGIGQISSEVPQNLSASRPQDRQFILSSKKLLLSDSGFYLCAWNQVTSSGNTIYFGEGSWLTVV.

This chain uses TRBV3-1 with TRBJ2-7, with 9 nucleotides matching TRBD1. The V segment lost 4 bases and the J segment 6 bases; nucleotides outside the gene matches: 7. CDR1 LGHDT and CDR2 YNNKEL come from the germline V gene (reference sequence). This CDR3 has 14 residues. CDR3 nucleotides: TGTGCCAGCAGCCTGCCGGACAGGGGTGGCGAGCAGTACTTC. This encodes CASSLPDRGGEQYF.

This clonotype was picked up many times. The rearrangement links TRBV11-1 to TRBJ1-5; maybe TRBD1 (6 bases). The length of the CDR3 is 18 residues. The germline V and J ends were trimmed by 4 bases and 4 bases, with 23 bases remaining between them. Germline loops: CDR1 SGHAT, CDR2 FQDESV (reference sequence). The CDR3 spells CASSSTPIGQRYNQPQHF. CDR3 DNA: TGTGCCAGCAGCTCCACCCCGATAGGACAGCGGTATAATCAGCCCCAGCATTTT.

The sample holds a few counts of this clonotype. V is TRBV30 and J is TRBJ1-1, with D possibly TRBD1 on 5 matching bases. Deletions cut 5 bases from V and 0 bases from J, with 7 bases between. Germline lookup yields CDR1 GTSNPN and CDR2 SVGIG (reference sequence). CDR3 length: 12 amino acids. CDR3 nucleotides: TGTGCCTGGGGACAAATGAACACTGAAGCTTTCTTT. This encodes CAWGQMNTEAFF.

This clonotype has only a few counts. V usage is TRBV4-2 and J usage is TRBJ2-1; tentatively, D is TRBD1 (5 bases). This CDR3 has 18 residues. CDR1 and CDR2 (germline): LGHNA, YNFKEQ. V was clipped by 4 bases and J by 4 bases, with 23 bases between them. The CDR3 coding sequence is TGTGCCAGCAGCCTGTCGGCGACAGCTCAAAGAAAATACAATGAGCAGTTCTTC. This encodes CASSLSATAQRKYNEQFF.

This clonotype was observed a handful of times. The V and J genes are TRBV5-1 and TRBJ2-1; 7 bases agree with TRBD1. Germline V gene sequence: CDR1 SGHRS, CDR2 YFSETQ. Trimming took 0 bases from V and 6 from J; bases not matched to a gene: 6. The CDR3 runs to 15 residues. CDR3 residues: CASSLAGQAANEQFF. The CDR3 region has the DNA TGCGCCAGCAGCTTGGCCGGACAGGCGGCCAATGAGCAGTTCTTC.

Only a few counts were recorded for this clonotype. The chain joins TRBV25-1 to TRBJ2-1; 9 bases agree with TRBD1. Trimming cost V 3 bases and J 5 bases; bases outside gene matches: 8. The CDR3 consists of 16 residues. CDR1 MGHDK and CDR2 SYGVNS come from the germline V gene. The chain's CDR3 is CASSDPGTGHHNEQFF. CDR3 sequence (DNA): TGTGCCAGCAGTGATCCCGGGACAGGGCATCACAATGAGCAGTTCTTC.

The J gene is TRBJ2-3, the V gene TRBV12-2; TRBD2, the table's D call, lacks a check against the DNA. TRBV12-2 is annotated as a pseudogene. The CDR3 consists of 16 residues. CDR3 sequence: CASRLSGLPSTDTQYF. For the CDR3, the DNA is TGTGCAAGTCGCTTGTCGGGACTGCCGAGCACAGATACGCAGTATTTT.

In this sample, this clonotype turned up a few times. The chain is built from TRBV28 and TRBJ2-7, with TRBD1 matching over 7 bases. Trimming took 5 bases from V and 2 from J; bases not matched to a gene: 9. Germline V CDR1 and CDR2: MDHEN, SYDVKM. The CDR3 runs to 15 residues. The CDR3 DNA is TGTGCCAGCAGTCCACCGGACAGGCCACCCTACGAGCAGTACTTC. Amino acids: CASSPPDRPPYEQYF. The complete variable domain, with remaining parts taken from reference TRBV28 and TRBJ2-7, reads DVKVTQSSRYLVKRTGEKVFLECVQDMDHENMFWYRQDPGLGLRLIYFSYDVKMKEKGDIPEGYSVSREKKERFSLILESASTNQTSMYLCASSPPDRPPYEQYFGPGTRLTVT.

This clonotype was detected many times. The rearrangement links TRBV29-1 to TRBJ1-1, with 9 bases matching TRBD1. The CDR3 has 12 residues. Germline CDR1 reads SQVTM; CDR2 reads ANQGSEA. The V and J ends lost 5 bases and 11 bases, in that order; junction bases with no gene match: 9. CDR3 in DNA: TGCAGCGTTCAACAACAGGGGGCCCCGGCTTTCTTT. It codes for CSVQQQGAPAFF.

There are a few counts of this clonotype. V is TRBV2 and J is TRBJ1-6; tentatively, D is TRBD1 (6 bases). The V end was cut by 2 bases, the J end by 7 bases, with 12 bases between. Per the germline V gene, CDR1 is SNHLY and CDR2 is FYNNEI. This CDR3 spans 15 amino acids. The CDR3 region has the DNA TGTGCCAGCAGTGAATGGCAGGGGCGGAATTCACCCCTCCACTTT. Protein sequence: CASSEWQGRNSPLHF.

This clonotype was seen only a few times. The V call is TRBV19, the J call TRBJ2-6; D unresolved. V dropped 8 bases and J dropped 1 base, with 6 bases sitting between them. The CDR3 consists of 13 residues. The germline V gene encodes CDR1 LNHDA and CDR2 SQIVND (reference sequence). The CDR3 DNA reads TGTGCCAGTTCCGGGTCTGGGGCCAACGTCCTGACTTTC. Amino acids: CASSGSGANVLTF. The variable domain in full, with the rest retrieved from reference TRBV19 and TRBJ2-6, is DGGITQSPKYLFRKEGQNVTLSCEQNLNHDAMYWYRQDPGQGLRLIYYSQIVNDFQKGDIAEGYSVSREKKESFPLTVTSAQKNPTAFYLCASSGSGANVLTFGAGSRLTVL.

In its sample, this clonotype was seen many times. The CDR3 DNA follows: TGTGCCACCAGTGATCTCCGACAGGGGTATGGCTACACCTTC. Translating gives CATSDLRQGYGYTF. The chain is built from TRBV24-1 and TRBJ1-2, with 8 bases fitting TRBD1. Germline values: CDR1 KGHDR, CDR2 SFDVKD. This CDR3 has 14 residues. Trimming cost V 3 bases and J 5 bases; bases outside gene matches: 4.

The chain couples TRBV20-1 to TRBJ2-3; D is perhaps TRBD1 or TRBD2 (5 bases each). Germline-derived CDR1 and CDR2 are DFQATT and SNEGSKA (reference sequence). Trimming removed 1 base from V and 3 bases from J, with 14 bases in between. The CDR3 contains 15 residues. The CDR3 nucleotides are TGCAGTGCTAGAGGCTCCCAGGGAGTTACAGATACGCAGTATTTT. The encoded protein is CSARGSQGVTDTQYF.

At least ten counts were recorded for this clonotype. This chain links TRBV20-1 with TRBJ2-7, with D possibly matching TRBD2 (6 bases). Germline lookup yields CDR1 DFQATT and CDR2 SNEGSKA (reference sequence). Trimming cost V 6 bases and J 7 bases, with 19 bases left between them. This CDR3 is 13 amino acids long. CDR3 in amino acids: CSAPVGSAWEQYF. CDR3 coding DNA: TGCAGTGCCCCAGTCGGGAGTGCTTGGGAGCAGTACTTC.

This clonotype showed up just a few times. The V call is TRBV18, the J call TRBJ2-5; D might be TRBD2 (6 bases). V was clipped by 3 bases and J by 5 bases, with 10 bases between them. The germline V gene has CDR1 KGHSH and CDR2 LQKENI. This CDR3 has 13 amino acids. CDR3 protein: CASSPTSLETQYF. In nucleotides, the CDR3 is TGTGCCAGCTCACCGACTAGTTTGGAGACCCAGTACTTC.

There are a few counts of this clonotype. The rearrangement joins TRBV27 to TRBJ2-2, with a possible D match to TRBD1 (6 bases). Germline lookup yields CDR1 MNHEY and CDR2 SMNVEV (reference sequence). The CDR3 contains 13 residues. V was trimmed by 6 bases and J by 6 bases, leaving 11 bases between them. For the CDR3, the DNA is TGTGCCAGCAGCATCAGGGGTTCCGGGGAGCTGTTTTTT. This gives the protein CASSIRGSGELFF.

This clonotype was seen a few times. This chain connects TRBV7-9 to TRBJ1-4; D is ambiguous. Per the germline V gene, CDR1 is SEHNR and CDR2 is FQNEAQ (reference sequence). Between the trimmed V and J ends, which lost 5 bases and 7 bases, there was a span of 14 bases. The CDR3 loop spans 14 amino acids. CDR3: CASSPFARGEKLFF. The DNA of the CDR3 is TGTGCCAGCAGCCCCTTTGCTCGGGGTGAAAAACTGTTTTTT.

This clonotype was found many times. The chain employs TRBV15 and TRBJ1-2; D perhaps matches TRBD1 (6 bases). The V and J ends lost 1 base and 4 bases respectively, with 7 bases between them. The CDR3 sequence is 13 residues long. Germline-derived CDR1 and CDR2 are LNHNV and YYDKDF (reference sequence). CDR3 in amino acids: CATSRGTAYGYTF. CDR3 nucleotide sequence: TGTGCCACCAGCAGAGGGACAGCCTATGGCTACACCTTC.

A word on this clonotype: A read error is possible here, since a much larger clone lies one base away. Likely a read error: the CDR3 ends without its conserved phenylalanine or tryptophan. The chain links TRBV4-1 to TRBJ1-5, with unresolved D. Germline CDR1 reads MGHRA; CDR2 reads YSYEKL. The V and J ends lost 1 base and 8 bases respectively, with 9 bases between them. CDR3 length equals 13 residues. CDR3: CASSQVDWEPQHL. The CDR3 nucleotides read TGCGCCAGCAGCCAAGTCGACTGGGAGCCCCAGCATTTA.

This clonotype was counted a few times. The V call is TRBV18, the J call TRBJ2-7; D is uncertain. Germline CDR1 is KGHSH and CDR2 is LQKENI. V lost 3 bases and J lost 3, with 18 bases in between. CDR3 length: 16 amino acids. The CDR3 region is CASSPQGTVTRYEQYF. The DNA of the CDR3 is TGTGCCAGCTCACCTCAAGGTACAGTTACCCGCTACGAGCAGTACTTC.

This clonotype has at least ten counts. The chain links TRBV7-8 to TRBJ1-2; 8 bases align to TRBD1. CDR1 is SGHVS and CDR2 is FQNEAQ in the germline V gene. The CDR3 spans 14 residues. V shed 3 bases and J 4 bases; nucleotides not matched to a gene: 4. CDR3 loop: CASSFGQGSYGYTF. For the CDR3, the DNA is TGTGCCAGCAGCTTCGGACAGGGAAGCTATGGCTACACCTTC.

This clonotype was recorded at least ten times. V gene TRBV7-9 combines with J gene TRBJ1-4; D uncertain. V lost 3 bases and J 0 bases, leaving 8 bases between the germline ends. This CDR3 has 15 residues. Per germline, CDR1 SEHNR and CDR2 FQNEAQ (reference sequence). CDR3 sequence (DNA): TGTGCCAGCAGCTTCGGTGGACCAACTAATGAAAAACTGTTTTTT. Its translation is CASSFGGPTNEKLFF.

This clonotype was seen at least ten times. The CDR3 DNA follows: TGCGCCAGCAGCCAAGATCGGGGAAGGCAACTGTTTTTT. This gives the protein CASSQDRGRQLFF. V gene TRBV4-1 combines with J gene TRBJ1-4; no definite D call. Per the germline V gene, CDR1 is MGHRA and CDR2 is YSYEKL. The CDR3 sequence is 13 residues long. Trimming pared 0 bases from V and 12 bases from J, leaving 11 bases between.

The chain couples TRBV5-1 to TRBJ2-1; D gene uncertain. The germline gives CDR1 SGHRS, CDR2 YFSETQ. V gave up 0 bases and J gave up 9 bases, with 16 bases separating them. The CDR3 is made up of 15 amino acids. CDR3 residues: CASSLDPQRGGEQFF. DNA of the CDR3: TGCGCCAGCAGCTTGGACCCACAAAGAGGCGGTGAGCAGTTCTTC.

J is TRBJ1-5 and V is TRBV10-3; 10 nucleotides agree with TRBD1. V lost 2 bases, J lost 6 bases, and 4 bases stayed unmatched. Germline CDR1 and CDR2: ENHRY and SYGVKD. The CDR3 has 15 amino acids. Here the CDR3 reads CAISEGGTGVQPQHF. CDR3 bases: TGTGCCATCAGTGAGGGGGGGACAGGGGTTCAGCCCCAGCATTTT.